The 19 T cell receptor beta chains in this list originate from one sample, sequenced in a study of identical twins. TCRdb re-called the 5' RACE reads through MiXCR, storing one row per CDR3 protein. The sample has some 500,000 distinct CDR3 sequences, 12% to 15% seen once; the top ten hold more than 0.5%. The sample also formed part of further work on yellow fever vaccine responses in identical twins.

The sequenced sample was CD4+ T cells sorted from blood. All receptors come from a woman younger than 30 in good health.

This clonotype has only a few counts. The V call is TRBV7-2, the J call TRBJ2-3, with 7 bases identical to TRBD2. CDR3 length: 16 residues. V gave up 3 bases and J gave up 1 base; unmatched junction bases: 7. The V gene's germline CDR1 is SGHTA and CDR2 FQGNSA. The DNA for the CDR3 is TGTGCCAGCAGCTTTGGAGCGGGGTTTGGCACAGATACGCAGTATTTT. It translates to CASSFGAGFGTDTQYF.

V gene TRBV9 combines with J gene TRBJ2-5; 13 positions match TRBD2. Per germline, CDR1 SGDLS and CDR2 YYNGEE. Losses at the gene ends were 4 bases for V and 0 bases for J; bases not matched to a gene: 3. The CDR3 contains 16 residues. CDR3 DNA: TGTGCCAGCAGCCCCGGGACTAGCGGGGACCAAGAGACCCAGTACTTC. It specifies CASSPGTSGDQETQYF.

This clonotype was seen repeatedly, ten times or more. V usage is TRBV5-1 and J usage is TRBJ2-3; possible D gene TRBD1, 7 bases. V lost 1 base, J lost 3 bases, and 12 bases lay in between. Germline lookup yields CDR1 SGHRS and CDR2 YFSETQ. There are 15 residues in the CDR3. The DNA of the CDR3 is TGCGCCAGCAGCTTGTTGTCAGGGGGGACAGATACGCAGTATTTT. The encoded protein is CASSLLSGGTDTQYF. Together with reference TRBV5-1 and TRBJ2-3, the CDR3 gives the full variable domain: KAGVTQTPRYLIKTRGQQVTLSCSPISGHRSVSWYQQTPGQGLQFLFEYFSETQRNKGNFPGRFSGRQFSNSRSEMNVSTLELGDSALYLCASSLLSGGTDTQYFGPGTRLTVL.

There are a few counts of this clonotype. V usage is TRBV2 and J usage is TRBJ2-7; D unresolved. The germline V gene encodes CDR1 SNHLY and CDR2 FYNNEI. V shed 6 bases and J shed 6 bases, with 9 bases lying between them. This CDR3 is built from 11 residues. CDR3 sequence reads: CASRAFPEQYF. CDR3 nucleotides: TGTGCCAGCAGGGCCTTCCCCGAGCAGTACTTC. The full variable domain, in which reference TRBV2 and TRBJ2-7 provide the parts outside the CDR3, is EPEVTQTPSHQVTQMGQEVILRCVPISNHLYFYWYRQILGQKVEFLVSFYNNEISEKSEIFDDQFSVERPDGSNFTLKIRSTKLEDSAMYFCASRAFPEQYFGPGTRLTVT.

There are a few counts of this clonotype. The rearrangement links TRBV12-3 or TRBV12-4 to TRBJ2-3; tentatively, D is TRBD2 (6 bases). CDR3 length: 14 amino acids. Trimming left V 5 bases short and J 1 base short, with 10 bases between. CDR3 sequence: CASSRDLGTDTQYF. Written as DNA, the CDR3 is TGTGCCAGCAGTCGGGACTTAGGCACAGATACGCAGTATTTT.

The J gene is TRBJ2-7, the V gene TRBV20-1; D is unclear. Per germline, CDR1 DFQATT and CDR2 SNEGSKA (reference sequence). This CDR3 is built from 12 residues. Trimming shortened V by 4 bases and J by 2 bases, and 9 bases separated the two germline ends. The CDR3 region is CSANPSAYEQYF. The CDR3 bases are TGCAGTGCTAACCCGTCGGCCTACGAGCAGTACTTC.

The gene calls are TRBV28 and TRBJ2-7; no definite D call. The CDR3 consists of 13 residues. V was shortened by 5 bases and J by 4 bases, with 12 bases between the two germline ends. CDR1 is MDHEN and CDR2 is SYDVKM in the germline V gene. CDR3 in amino acids: CASSPSRTYEQYF. The CDR3 DNA sequence: TGTGCCAGCAGTCCATCTCGAACATACGAGCAGTACTTC. Supplemented by reference TRBV28 and TRBJ2-7, the full variable domain reads DVKVTQSSRYLVKRTGEKVFLECVQDMDHENMFWYRQDPGLGLRLIYFSYDVKMKEKGDIPEGYSVSREKKERFSLILESASTNQTSMYLCASSPSRTYEQYFGPGTRLTVT.

J is TRBJ2-7 and V is TRBV20-1; perhaps TRBD1 as D (5 bases). V lost 6 bases, J lost 5 bases, and 20 bases lay in between. The germline gives CDR1 DFQATT, CDR2 SNEGSKA (reference sequence). This CDR3 is built from 14 residues. CDR3 bases: TGCAGTGCAACCATTTTTACAGGTTCCCACGAGCAGTACTTC. This gives the protein CSATIFTGSHEQYF.

The rearrangement joins TRBV18 to TRBJ2-7, with TRBD1 identical over 8 bases. Per the germline V gene, CDR1 is KGHSH and CDR2 is LQKENI. V was clipped by 3 bases and J by 3 bases; unmatched bases: 7. This CDR3 has 15 residues. This CDR3 reads CASSPRTGRYYEQYF. The CDR3 nucleotides are TGTGCCAGCTCACCCCGGACAGGGAGATACTACGAGCAGTACTTC.

The rearrangement links TRBV5-1 to TRBJ2-7, with D possibly called TRBD1 or TRBD2 (7 bases each). V was clipped by 2 bases and J by 7 bases, with 13 bases between them. This CDR3 region has 13 residues. Germline lookup yields CDR1 SGHRS and CDR2 YFSETQ. The CDR3 DNA follows: TGCGCCAGCAGCTTCACCCAGGGGGGGGAGCAGTACTTC. Translating gives CASSFTQGGEQYF.

In its sample, this clonotype was seen a few times. The gene calls are TRBV20-1 and TRBJ2-4, with 10 bases aligning to TRBD1. This CDR3 is 18 amino acids long. Trimming removed 3 bases from V and 0 bases from J; junction bases left unmatched: 11. Germline lookup yields CDR1 DFQATT and CDR2 SNEGSKA (reference sequence). The CDR3 DNA reads TGCAGTGCTAGTAGGGACAGGGGTGGTTCGTTAGCCAAAAACATTCAGTACTTC. This sequence encodes CSASRDRGGSLAKNIQYF.

At least ten counts were recorded for this clonotype. The chain employs TRBV5-1 and TRBJ2-3, with D possibly matching TRBD1 (7 bases). Germline V gives CDR1 SGHRS, CDR2 YFSETQ. The CDR3 has 13 residues. The V end was cut by 4 bases, the J end by 4 bases, with 10 bases between. CDR3 nucleotides: TGCGCCAGCAGCCCCAGGGGGGCAGATACGCAGTATTTT. Translated: CASSPRGADTQYF.

This clonotype has just a few counts. The chain carries TRBV7-6 and TRBJ2-1; D unresolved. There are 16 residues in the CDR3. Germline V gives CDR1 SGHVS, CDR2 FNYEAQ. The V and J ends lost 1 base and 5 bases respectively, with 15 bases between them. The CDR3 reads CASSLVGSEVHNEQFF. The CDR3 DNA reads TGTGCCAGCAGCTTAGTTGGCTCAGAAGTTCACAATGAGCAGTTCTTC.

This clonotype was counted between two and nine times. This chain links TRBV4-2 with TRBJ2-3; 12 bases line up with TRBD2. This CDR3 contains 16 residues. With 1 base clipped from V and 14 bases from J, the junction kept 13 bases outside the gene matches. Germline values: CDR1 LGHNA, CDR2 YNFKEQ. CDR3 in amino acids: CASSQVGLLAGGRWYF. In DNA, the CDR3 is TGTGCCAGCAGCCAAGTAGGATTGCTAGCGGGGGGGAGGTGGTATTTT.

Concerning this clonotype: It may be a read error: a sequence one base away is much more abundant. The chain joins TRBV28 to TRBJ2-2; D gene uncertain. There are 14 residues in the CDR3. The germline V gene has CDR1 MDHEN and CDR2 SYDVKM. In DNA form, the CDR3 reads TGTGCCAGGAGTTTTAACAGATACACCGGGGAGCTGTTTTTT. Amino acids: CARSFNRYTGELFF.

The chain has TRBV6-2 or TRBV6-3 and TRBJ2-7; TRBD1 agrees at 7 bases. V shed 0 bases and J 3 bases; nucleotides not matched to a gene: 8. The CDR3 is 16 residues long. Germline V gene lookup returns CDR1 MNHEY and CDR2 SVGEGT. For the CDR3, the DNA is TGTGCCAGCAGTTACTCACAGGGGACCCCAAACTACGAGCAGTACTTC. This translates into CASSYSQGTPNYEQYF.

This clonotype has only a few counts. The chain employs TRBV29-1 and TRBJ2-7; 10 bases align to TRBD1. Germline CDR1 reads SQVTM; CDR2 reads ANQGSEA. The CDR3 is 13 residues long. J was trimmed by 5 bases and V by 1 base; bases with no gene match: 2. The CDR3 DNA reads as TGCAGCGTTGAAGGACAGGGGGCCCACGAGCAGTACTTC. Its translation is CSVEGQGAHEQYF.

This chain uses TRBV29-1 with TRBJ2-7, with 7 bases matching TRBD1. This CDR3 comprises 15 residues. In germline, CDR1 is SQVTM, CDR2 ANQGSEA. The DNA for the CDR3 is TGCGGCTTGAAGATCTTGGGGGACAGCTCCTACGAGCAGTACTTC. It is translated as CGLKILGDSSYEQYF.

A few counts support this clonotype. The chain employs TRBV12-3 or TRBV12-4 and TRBJ2-1; D not certain. Trimming took 6 bases from V and 4 from J, leaving 25 bases between them. This CDR3 region has 18 residues. The CDR3: CASRGDWSSPIFYNEQFF. In DNA form, the CDR3 reads TGTGCCAGCAGGGGTGACTGGAGTTCCCCGATTTTTTACAATGAGCAGTTCTTC.